This T cell receptor beta chain comes out of a study of PD-L1 blockade in urothelial cancer. About the study: Patients took up atezolizumab in about 2014 at 1,200 mg intravenously every 3 weeks. Blood analysis occurred 3 weeks (second dose) and 6 weeks after treatment start.

In regard to this clone: Its antigen is still unknown.

Broader study findings: Patients with below-median pretreatment blood clonality survived longer.

The CDR3 extends over 18 amino acids. Germline assignment: CDR1 SGDLS and CDR2 YYNGEE. Trimming cost V 0 bases and J 5 bases; bases outside gene matches: 8. Data came from immunoSEQ multiplex PCR; TCRdb stores just in-frame clones and leaves some out. Among about 50,000 clones listed, roughly 80% were seen once. The time point is: peripheral blood 6 weeks after treatment start. Pretreatment sampling and on-treatment sampling together yielded between 1 and 8 samples for each patient. The sequences come from PBMCs, collected around atezolizumab (anti-PD-L1) treatment. This receptor was identified in a man between 70 and 80 years old with urothelial cancer. The V call is TRBV9, the J call TRBJ2-5; TRBD2 aligns across 15 bases. This CDR3 reads CASSVGRTSGRARETQYF. As DNA, the CDR3 is TGTGCCAGCAGCGTAGGGAGGACTAGCGGGAGGGCCCGGGAGACCCAGTACTTC. Full variable domain (remainder filled in from reference TRBV9 and TRBJ2-5): DSGVTQTPKHLITATGQRVTLRCSPRSGDLSVYWYQQSLDQGLQFLIQYYNGEERAKGNILERFSAQQFPDLHSELNLSSLELGDSALYFCASSVGRTSGRARETQYFGPGTRLLVL.